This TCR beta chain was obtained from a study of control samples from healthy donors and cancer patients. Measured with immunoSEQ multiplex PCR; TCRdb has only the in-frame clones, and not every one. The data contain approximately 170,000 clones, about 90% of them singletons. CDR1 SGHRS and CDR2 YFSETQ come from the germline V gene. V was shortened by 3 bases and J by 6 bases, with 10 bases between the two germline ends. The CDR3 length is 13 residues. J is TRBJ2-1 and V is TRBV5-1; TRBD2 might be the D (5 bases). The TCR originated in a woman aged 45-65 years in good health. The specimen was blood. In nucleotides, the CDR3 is TGCGCCAGCAGCTATTCTAGCATCAATGAGCAGTTCTTC. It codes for CASSYSSINEQFF.